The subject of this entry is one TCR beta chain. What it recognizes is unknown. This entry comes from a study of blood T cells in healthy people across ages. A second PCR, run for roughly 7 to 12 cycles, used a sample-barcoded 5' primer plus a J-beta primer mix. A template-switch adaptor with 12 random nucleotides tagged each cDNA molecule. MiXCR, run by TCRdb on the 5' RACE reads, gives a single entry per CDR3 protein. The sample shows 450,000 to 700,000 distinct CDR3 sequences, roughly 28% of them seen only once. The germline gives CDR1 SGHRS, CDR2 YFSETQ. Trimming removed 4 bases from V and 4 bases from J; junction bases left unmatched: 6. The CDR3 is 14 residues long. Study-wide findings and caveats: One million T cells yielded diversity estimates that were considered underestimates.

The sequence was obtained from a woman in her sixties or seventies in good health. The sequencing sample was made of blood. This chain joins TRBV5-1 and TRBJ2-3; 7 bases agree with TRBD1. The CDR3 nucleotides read TGCGCCAGCAGCCCAGGACAGGCCTCAGATACGCAGTATTTT. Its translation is CASSPGQASDTQYF.